Below are 5 T cell receptor beta chains sequenced from a single sample in a study of blood T cells in healthy people across ages. For the second PCR, which ran for 7 to 11 cycles, a sample-barcoded 5' primer and a J-beta primer mix were used. Via MiXCR, TCRdb re-called the 5' RACE reads, giving one row per CDR3 protein. The top ten hold around 18% of the sample, which has about 1 million distinct CDR3 sequences, 35% to 50% seen once. What was sequenced was blood. These receptors all stem from a woman in her fifties or sixties in good health.

This clonotype was seen a handful of times. The genes are TRBV29-1 and TRBJ1-2, with 8 bases identical to TRBD1. Germline CDR1 SQVTM, CDR2 ANQGSEA. CDR3 length equals 14 residues. DNA for the CDR3: TGCATCATCCGAGCCGACAGGGGCAACTATGGCTACACCTTC. It codes for CIIRADRGNYGYTF.

V and J are TRBV6-6 and TRBJ2-1; TRBD2 aligns across 13 bases. The CDR3 contains 17 residues. Per germline, CDR1 MNHNY and CDR2 SVGAGI (reference sequence). The V gene end was trimmed by 6 bases and the J gene end by 9 bases; junction bases not matched to a gene: 14. The chain's CDR3 is CASSLSFGLAGAGEQFF. Written as DNA, the CDR3 is TGTGCCAGCAGCCTATCTTTTGGACTAGCGGGAGCTGGTGAGCAGTTCTTC.

The chain carries TRBV24-1 and TRBJ2-1; TRBD1 matches at 9 bases. This CDR3 is built from 13 residues. Germline loops: CDR1 KGHDR, CDR2 SFDVKD. Trimming took 9 bases from V and 8 from J; bases not matched to a gene: 7. The CDR3 DNA follows: TGTGCCACCGGGGGACAGGGATCGGATGAGCAGTTCTTC. Protein: CATGGQGSDEQFF.

This clonotype occurred a few times. This rearrangement joins TRBV28 to TRBJ2-4; TRBD2 might be the D (6 bases). There are 13 residues in the CDR3. The V end was cut by 6 bases, the J end by 8 bases, with 14 bases between. Germline CDR1 reads MDHEN; CDR2 reads SYDVKM. The CDR3 protein is CASRVRGGDIQYF. CDR3 sequence (DNA): TGTGCCAGCAGGGTTAGAGGAGGGGACATTCAGTACTTC.

The chain links TRBV5-6 to TRBJ1-5; TRBD1 agrees at 8 bases. This CDR3 is 15 amino acids long. Per germline, CDR1 SGHDT and CDR2 YYEEEE. After removal of 3 bases from V and 6 bases from J, the junction contained 8 bases not matched to a gene. The CDR3 is CASSSYRGISQPQHF. The CDR3 DNA reads as TGTGCCAGCAGCTCGTACAGGGGGATCAGTCAGCCCCAGCATTTT.